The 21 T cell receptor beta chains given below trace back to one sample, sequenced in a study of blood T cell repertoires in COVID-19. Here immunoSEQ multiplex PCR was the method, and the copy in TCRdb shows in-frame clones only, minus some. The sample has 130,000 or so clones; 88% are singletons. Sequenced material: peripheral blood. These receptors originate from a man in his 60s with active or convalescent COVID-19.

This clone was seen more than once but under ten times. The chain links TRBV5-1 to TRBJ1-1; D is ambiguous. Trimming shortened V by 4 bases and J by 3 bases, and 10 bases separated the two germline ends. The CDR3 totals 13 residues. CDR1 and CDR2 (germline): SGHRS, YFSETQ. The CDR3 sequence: CASSVNLDTEAFF. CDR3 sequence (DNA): TGCGCCAGCAGCGTCAACTTGGACACTGAAGCTTTCTTT.

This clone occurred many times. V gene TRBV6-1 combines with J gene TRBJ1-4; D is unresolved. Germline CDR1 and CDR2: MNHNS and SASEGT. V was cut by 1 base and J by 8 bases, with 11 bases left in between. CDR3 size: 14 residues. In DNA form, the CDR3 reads TGTGCCAGCAGTGAAGTGGACTTTTTCGAAAAACTGTTTTTT. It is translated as CASSEVDFFEKLFF.

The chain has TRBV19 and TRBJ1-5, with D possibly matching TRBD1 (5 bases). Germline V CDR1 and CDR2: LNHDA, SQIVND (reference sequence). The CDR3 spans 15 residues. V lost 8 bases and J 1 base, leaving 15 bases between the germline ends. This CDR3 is CASSDTPGSNQPQHF. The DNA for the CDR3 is TGTGCCAGTTCGGACACCCCAGGAAGCAATCAGCCCCAGCATTTT.

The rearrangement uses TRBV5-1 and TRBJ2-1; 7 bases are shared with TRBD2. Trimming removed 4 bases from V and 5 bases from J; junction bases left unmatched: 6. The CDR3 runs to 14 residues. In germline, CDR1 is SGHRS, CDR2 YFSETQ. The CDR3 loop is CASSGSSGHNEQFF. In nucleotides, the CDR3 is TGCGCCAGCAGCGGCTCTAGCGGCCACAATGAGCAGTTCTTC.

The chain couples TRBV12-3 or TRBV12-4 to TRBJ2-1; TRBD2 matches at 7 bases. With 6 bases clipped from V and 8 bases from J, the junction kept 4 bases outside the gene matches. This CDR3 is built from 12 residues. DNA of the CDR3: TGTGCCAGCAGCAGACTAGCCCATGAGCAGTTCTTC. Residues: CASSRLAHEQFF.

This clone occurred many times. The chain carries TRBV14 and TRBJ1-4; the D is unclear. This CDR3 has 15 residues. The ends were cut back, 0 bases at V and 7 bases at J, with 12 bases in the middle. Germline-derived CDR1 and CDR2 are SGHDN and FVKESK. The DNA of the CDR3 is TGTGCCAGCAGCCAAGATAGGTCCCGGGGTGAAAAACTGTTTTTT. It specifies CASSQDRSRGEKLFF.

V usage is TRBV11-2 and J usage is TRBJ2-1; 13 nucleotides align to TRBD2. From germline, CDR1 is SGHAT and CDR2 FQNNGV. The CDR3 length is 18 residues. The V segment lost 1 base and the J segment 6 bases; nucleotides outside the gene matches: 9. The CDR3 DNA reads TGTGCCAGCAGCTTAGTAAAACGGACTAGCGGGAGTCTCAATGAGCAGTTCTTC. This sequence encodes CASSLVKRTSGSLNEQFF.

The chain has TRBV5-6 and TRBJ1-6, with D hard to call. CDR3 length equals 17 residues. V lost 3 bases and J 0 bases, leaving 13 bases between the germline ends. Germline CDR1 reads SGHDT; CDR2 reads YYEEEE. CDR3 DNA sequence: TGTGCCAGCAGCTATGGACTTCTTAGCTCCTATAATTCACCCCTCCACTTT. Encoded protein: CASSYGLLSSYNSPLHF.

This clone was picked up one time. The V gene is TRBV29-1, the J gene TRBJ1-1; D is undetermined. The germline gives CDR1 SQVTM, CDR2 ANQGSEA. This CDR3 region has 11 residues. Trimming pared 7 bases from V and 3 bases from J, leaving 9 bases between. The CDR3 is CSGGYDTEAFF. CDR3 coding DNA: TGCAGCGGCGGCTACGACACTGAAGCTTTCTTT.

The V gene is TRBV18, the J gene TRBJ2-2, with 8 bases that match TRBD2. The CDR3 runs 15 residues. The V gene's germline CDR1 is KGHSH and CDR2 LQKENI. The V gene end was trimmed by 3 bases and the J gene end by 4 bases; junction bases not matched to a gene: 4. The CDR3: CASSPLAGRTGELFF. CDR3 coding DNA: TGTGCCAGCTCACCCCTAGCGGGCCGCACCGGGGAGCTGTTTTTT. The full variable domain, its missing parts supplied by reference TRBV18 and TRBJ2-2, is NAGVMQNPRHLVRRRGQEARLRCSPMKGHSHVYWYRQLPEEGLKFMVYLQKENIIDESGMPKERFSAEFPKEGPSILRIQQVVRGDSAAYFCASSPLAGRTGELFFGEGSRLTVL.

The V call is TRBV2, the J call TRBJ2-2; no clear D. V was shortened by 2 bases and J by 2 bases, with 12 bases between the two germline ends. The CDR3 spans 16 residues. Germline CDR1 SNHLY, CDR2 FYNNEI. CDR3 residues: CASSENPGLNTGELFF. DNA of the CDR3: TGTGCCAGCAGTGAAAATCCTGGGCTCAACACCGGGGAGCTGTTTTTT.

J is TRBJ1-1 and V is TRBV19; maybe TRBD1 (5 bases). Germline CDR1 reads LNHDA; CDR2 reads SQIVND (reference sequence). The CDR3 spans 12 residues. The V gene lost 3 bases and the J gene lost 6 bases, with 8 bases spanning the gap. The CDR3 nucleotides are TGTGCCAGTAGTATGGCCAGGGCTGAAGCTTTCTTT. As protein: CASSMARAEAFF.

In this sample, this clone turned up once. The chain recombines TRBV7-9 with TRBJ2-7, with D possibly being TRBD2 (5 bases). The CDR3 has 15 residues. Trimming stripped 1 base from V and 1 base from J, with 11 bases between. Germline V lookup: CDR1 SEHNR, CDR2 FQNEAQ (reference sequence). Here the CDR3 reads CASSLEGGFSYEQYF. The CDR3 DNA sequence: TGTGCCAGCAGCTTAGAGGGCGGGTTTTCCTACGAGCAGTACTTC.

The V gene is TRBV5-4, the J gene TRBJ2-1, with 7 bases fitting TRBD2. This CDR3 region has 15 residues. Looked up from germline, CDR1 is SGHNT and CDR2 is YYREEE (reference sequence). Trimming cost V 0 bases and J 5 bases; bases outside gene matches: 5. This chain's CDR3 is CASSLGTRKNNEQFF. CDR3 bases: TGTGCCAGCAGCTTGGGGACTAGGAAAAACAATGAGCAGTTCTTC.

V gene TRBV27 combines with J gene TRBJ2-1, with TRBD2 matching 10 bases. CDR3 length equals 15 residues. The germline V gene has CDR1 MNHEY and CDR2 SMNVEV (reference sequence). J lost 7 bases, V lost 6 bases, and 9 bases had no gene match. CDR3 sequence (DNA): TGTGCCAGCAGACACGGGACTAGCGAGTTAAATGAGCAGTTCTTC. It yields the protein CASRHGTSELNEQFF.

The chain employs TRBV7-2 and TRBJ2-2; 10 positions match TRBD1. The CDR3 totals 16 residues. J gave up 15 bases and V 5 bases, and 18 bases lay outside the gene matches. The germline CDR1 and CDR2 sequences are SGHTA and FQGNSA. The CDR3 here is CASSPGGQGMAPVLFF. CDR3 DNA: TGTGCCAGCAGCCCGGGGGGACAGGGGATGGCCCCGGTCTTGTTTTTT.

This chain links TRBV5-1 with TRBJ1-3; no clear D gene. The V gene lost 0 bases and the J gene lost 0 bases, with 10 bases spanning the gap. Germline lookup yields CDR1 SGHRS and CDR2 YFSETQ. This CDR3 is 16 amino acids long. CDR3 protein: CASSLAWSSSGNTIYF. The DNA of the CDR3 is TGCGCCAGCAGCTTGGCCTGGAGCAGCTCTGGAAACACCATATATTTT.

CDR3 nucleotides: TGTGCCAGCAGTTTAACCAGGGGAGCCAGTCAGCCCCAGCATTTT. Protein sequence: CASSLTRGASQPQHF. The chain is built from TRBV28 and TRBJ1-5; a weak D match, TRBD1 (6 bases). The CDR3 sequence is 15 residues long. Trimming pared 2 bases from V and 6 bases from J, leaving 14 bases between. Germline-derived CDR1 and CDR2 are MDHEN and SYDVKM.

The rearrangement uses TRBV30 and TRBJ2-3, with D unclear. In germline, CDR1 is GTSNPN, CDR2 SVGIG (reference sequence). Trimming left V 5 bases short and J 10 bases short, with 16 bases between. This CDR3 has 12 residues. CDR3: CAWFQFPLPQYF. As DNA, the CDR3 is TGTGCCTGGTTCCAGTTTCCCTTACCGCAGTATTTT. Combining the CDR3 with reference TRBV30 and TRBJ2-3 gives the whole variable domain SQTIHQWPATLVQPVGSPLSLECTVEGTSNPNLYWYRQAAGRGLQLLFYSVGIGQISSEVPQNLSASRPQDRQFILSSKKLLLSDSGFYLCAWFQFPLPQYFGPGTRLTVL.

The CDR3 spells CASSSNRLAGVSYNEQFF. The CDR3 DNA reads as TGTGCCAGCAGTTCGAACCGACTAGCGGGAGTTTCCTACAATGAGCAGTTCTTC. The rearrangement uses TRBV28 and TRBJ2-1; 12 nucleotides align to TRBD2. The CDR3 runs to 18 residues. Looked up from germline, CDR1 is MDHEN and CDR2 is SYDVKM. Trimming removed 4 bases from V and 1 base from J; junction bases left unmatched: 8.

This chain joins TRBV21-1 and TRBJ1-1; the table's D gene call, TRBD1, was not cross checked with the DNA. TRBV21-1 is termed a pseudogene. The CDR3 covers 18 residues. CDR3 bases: TGTGCCAGCAGCAAACGCCCGACAGGGCTTTGCAGGAACACTGAAGCTTTCTTT. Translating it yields CASSKRPTGLCRNTEAFF.